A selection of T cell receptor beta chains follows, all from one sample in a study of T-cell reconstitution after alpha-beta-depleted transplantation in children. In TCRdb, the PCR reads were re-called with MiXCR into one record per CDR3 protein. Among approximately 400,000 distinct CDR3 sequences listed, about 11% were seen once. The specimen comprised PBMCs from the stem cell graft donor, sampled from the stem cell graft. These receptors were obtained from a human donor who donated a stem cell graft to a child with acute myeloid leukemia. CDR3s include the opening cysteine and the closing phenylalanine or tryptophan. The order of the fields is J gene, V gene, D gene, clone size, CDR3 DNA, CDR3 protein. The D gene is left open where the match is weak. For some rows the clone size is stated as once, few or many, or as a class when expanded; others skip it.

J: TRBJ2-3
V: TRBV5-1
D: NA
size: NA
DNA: TGCGCCAGCAGCCAATTCGGAACAGAGAGCACAGATACGCAGTATTTT
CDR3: CASSQFGTESTDTQYF

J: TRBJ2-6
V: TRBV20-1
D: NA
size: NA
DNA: TGCAGTGCTAGAGATCCCCGGGCTGGGGCCAACGTCCTGACTTTC
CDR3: CSARDPRAGANVLTF

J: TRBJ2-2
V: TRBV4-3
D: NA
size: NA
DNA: TGCGCCAGCAGCCAAGACGCGTCTTACACCGGGGAGCTGTTTTTT
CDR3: CASSQDASYTGELFF

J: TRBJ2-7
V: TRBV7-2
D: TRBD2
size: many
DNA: TGTGCCAGCAGCTTAATGGCGGGAGCCCACGAGCAGTACTTC
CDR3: CASSLMAGAHEQYF

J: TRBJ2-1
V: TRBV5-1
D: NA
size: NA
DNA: TGCGCCAGCAGCTTGGTGGACTCTCTTATGAATGAGCAGTTCTTC
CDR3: CASSLVDSLMNEQFF

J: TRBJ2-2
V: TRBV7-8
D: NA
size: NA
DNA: TGTGCCAGCAGCCTACAGGCATCCGGGGAGCTGTTTTTT
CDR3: CASSLQASGELFF

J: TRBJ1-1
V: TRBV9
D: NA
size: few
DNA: TGTGCCAGCAGCGGGGGGTTCCAGGTCACTGAAGCTTTCTTT
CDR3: CASSGGFQVTEAFF

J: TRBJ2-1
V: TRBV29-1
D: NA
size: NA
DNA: TGCAGCGTAGCTTACAATGAGCAGTTCTTC
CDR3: CSVAYNEQFF

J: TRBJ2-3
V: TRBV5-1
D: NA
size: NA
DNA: TGCGCCAGCAGCCCCCGCGGGGAGCGTGGAGATACGCAGTATTTT
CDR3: CASSPRGERGDTQYF

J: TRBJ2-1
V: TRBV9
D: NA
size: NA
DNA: TGTGCCAGCAGCGTAGGGATTCTAAATGAGCAGTTCTTC
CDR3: CASSVGILNEQFF

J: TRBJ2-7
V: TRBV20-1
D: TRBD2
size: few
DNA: TGCAGTGCTAGAGATGTTTTTAGGGCTAGCGGGACCTACGAGCAGTACTTC
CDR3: CSARDVFRASGTYEQYF

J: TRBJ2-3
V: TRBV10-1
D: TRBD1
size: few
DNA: TGCGCCAGCAGTGACGGACAGGGCGGGCGGGATACGCAGTATTTT
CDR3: CASSDGQGGRDTQYF

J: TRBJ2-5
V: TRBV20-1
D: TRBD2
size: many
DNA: TGCAGTGCTTCAGGACTAGCGGGAGCAGAGACCCAGTACTTC
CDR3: CSASGLAGAETQYF

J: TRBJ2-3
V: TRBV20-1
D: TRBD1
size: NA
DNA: TGCAGTGCTAGTGACAGGGGCCTCGATAATACGCAGTATTTT
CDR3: CSASDRGLDNTQYF

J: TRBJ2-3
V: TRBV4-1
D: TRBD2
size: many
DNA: TGCGCCAGCAGCCAACCGACTAGCGGGAGAAGGGATACGCAGTATTTT
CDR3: CASSQPTSGRRDTQYF

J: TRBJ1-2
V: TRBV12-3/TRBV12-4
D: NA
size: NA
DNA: TGTGCCAGCAGTTTGAGGGGAGATAACTATGGCTACACCTTC
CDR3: CASSLRGDNYGYTF

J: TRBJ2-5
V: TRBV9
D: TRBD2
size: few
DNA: TGTGCCAGCAGCCCAGGGGGGACTAGCGGGGCCCAAGAGACCCAGTACTTC
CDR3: CASSPGGTSGAQETQYF

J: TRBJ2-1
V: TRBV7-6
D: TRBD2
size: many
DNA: TGTGCCAGCAGCTTAGTAGTAGGCGGGAGGGCCTACAATGAGCAGTTCTTC
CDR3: CASSLVVGGRAYNEQFF

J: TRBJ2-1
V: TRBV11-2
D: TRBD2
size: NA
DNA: TGTGCCAGCAGTTGGACTAGCGGGGGGGCCGGGGTGTCTGGTAATGAGCAGTTCTTC
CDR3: CASSWTSGGAGVSGNEQFF

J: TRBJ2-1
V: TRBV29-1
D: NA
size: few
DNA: TGCAGCGTTGATTTTTGGAATGAGCAGTTCTTC
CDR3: CSVDFWNEQFF

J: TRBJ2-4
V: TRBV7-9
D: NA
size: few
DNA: TGTGCCAGCAGCCCTGGGGAGGGGGTAGCCAAAAACATTCAGTACTTC
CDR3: CASSPGEGVAKNIQYF

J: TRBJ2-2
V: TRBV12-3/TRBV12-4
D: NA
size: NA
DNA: TGTGCCAGCAGAGGCCCCGCGAACACCGGGGAGCTGTTTTTT
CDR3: CASRGPANTGELFF

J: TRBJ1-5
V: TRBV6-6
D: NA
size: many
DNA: TGTGCCAGCAGGGAGGGTAATCAGCCCCAGCATTTT
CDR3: CASREGNQPQHF

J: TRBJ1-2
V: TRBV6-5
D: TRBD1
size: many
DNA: TGTGCCAGCAGTTCCGAGACAGGGGCGAGCTATGGCTACACCTTC
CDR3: CASSSETGASYGYTF

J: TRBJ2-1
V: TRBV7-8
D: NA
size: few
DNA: TGTGCCAGCACTAAGGGGTCCTTCTCCTACAATGAGCAGTTCTTC
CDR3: CASTKGSFSYNEQFF

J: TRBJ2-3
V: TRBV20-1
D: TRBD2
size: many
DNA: TGCAGTGCCCTTTCTAGCCTAGCGGGAAAAACAGATACGCAGTATTTT
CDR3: CSALSSLAGKTDTQYF

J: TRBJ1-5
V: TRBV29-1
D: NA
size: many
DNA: TGCAGCGTTGGATTGGGATATAGCAATCAGCCCCAGCATTTT
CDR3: CSVGLGYSNQPQHF

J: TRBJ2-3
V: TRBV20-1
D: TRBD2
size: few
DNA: TGCAGTGCTCTTAGGACTAGCGGACTTATCACAGATACGCAGTATTTT
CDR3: CSALRTSGLITDTQYF

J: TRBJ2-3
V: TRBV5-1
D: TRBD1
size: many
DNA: TGCGCCAGCAGCTCTTCCTATGGGACAGTACTAGGCAAGACAGATACGCAGTATTTT
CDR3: CASSSSYGTVLGKTDTQYF

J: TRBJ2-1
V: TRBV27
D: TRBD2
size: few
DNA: TGTGCCATCGGGACTATTGGAAGGTCCTACAATGAGCAGTTCTTC
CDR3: CAIGTIGRSYNEQFF

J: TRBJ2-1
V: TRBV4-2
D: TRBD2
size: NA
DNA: TGTGCCAGCAGGGAAGGCCTAGCGGGGGGGAATGAGCAGTTCTTC
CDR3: CASREGLAGGNEQFF

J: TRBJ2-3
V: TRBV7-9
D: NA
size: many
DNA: TGTGCCAGCAGCAGCCTAGCCGGTAGGGAAACAGATACGCAGTATTTT
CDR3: CASSSLAGRETDTQYF

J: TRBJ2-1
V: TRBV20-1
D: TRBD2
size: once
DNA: TGCTGTGCTACGGGGCCTAGCGGGAGGTTCTACAATGAGCAGTTCTTC
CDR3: CCATGPSGRFYNEQFF

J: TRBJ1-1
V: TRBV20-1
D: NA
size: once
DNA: TGCAGTGCTAGAGGGGCAGATACCAACACTGAAGCTTTCTTT
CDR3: CSARGADTNTEAFF

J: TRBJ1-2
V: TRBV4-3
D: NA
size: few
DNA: TGCGCCAGCAGCCAAGGGCGAGGCGGTTCTCACTATGGCTACACCTTC
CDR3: CASSQGRGGSHYGYTF

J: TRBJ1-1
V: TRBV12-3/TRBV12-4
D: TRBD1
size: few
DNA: TGTGCCAGCAGCCTACAGGGGTTTAGCACTGAAGCTTTCTTT
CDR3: CASSLQGFSTEAFF

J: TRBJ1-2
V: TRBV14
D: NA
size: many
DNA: TGTGCCAGCAGCCCCAGACTCGGGGCGGGCTATGGCTACACCTTC
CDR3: CASSPRLGAGYGYTF

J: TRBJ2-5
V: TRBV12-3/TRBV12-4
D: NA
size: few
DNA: TGTGCCAGCAGTTTAGAACCTCGGGAAACCCAGTACTTC
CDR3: CASSLEPRETQYF

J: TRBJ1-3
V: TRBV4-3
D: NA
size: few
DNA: TGCGCCAGCAGCCAACATAGAACAGGGTTCTCTGGAAACACCATATATTTT
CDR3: CASSQHRTGFSGNTIYF

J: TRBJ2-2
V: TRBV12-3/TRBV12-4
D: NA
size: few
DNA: TGTGCCAGCAGGCTGAGGCACACCGGGGAGCTGTTTTTT
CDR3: CASRLRHTGELFF

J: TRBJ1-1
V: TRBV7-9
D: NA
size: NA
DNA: TGTGCCAGCAGCTTACGTGGGAAGGGAGGCCAATTT
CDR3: CASSLRGKGGQF

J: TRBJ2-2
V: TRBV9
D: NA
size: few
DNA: TGTGCCAGTAGGGACGGCGTTTCGAACACCGGGGAGCTGTTTTTT
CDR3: CASRDGVSNTGELFF

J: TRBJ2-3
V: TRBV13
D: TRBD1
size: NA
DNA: TGTGCCAGCAGCTTCAGACAGGGGGCAGGCACAGATACGCAGTATTTT
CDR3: CASSFRQGAGTDTQYF

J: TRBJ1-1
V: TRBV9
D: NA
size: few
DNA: TGTGCCAGCAGCGTAGTCGGGACGGTGAACACTGAAGCTTTCTTT
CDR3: CASSVVGTVNTEAFF

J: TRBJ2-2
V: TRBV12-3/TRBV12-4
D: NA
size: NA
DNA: TGTGCCAGCAGTTCGCTGGGGGCCGACGGGGAGCTGTTTTTT
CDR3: CASSSLGADGELFF

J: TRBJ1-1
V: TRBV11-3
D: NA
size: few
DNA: TGTGCCAGCAGCTTAGAATCAAGGGGAGAAGCTTTCTTT
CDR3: CASSLESRGEAFF

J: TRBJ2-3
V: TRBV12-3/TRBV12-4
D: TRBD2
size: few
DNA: TGTGCCAGCAAGTATGCGGGAGGGGCAGATACGCAGTATTTT
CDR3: CASKYAGGADTQYF

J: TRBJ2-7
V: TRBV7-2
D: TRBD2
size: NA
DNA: TGTGCCAGCAGCTTACGACTAGCGGGCGAGGAGCAGTACTTC
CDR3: CASSLRLAGEEQYF

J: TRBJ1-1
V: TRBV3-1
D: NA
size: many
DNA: TGTGCCAGCACCCTCTTACAGGAGAACACTGAAGCTTTCTTT
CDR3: CASTLLQENTEAFF

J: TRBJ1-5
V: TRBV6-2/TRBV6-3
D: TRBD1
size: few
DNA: TGTGCCAGCAGCAGGAATGACAGGGTACAGCCCCAGCATTTT
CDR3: CASSRNDRVQPQHF

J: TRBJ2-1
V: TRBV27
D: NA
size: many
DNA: TGTGCCAGCACCGTTGGGATGGGTTGGGGCAATGAGCAGTTCTTC
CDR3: CASTVGMGWGNEQFF

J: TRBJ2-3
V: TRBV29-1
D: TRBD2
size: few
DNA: TGCAGCGTCCTTGGGACTAGCGCCACAATAACAGATACGCAGTATTTT
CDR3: CSVLGTSATITDTQYF

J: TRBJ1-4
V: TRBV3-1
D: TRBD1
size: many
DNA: TGTGCCAGTCGGACAGGGACAGCAACTAATGAAAAACTGTTTTTT
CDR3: CASRTGTATNEKLFF

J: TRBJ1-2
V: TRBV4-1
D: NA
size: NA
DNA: TGCGCCAGCAGCCAAGTTCCCGACGGCCCCTATGGCTACACCTTC
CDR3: CASSQVPDGPYGYTF

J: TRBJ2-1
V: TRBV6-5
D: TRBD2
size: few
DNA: TGTGCCAGCAGTTACTCTTACACCGGGACTAGCGGGAGAGATGAGCAGTTCTTC
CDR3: CASSYSYTGTSGRDEQFF

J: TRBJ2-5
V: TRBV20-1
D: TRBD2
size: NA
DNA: TGCAGTGCTGATAGCGGGGGTTACCAAGAGACCCAGTACTTC
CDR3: CSADSGGYQETQYF

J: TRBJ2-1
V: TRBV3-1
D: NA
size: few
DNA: TGTGCCAGCAGCCCTTTGACCTACAATGAGCAGTTCTTC
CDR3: CASSPLTYNEQFF